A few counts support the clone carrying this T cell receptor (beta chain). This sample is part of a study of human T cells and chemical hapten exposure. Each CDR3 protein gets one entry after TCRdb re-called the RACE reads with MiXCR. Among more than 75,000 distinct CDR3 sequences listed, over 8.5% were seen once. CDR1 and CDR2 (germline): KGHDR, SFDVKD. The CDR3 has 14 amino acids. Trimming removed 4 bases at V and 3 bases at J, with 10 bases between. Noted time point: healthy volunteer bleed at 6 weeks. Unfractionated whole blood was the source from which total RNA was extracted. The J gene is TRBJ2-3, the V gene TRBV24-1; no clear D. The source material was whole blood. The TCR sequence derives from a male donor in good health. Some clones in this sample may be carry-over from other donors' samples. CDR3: CATSDSGRTDTQYF. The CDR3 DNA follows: TGTGCCACCAGTGACTCTGGACGGACAGATACGCAGTATTTT.